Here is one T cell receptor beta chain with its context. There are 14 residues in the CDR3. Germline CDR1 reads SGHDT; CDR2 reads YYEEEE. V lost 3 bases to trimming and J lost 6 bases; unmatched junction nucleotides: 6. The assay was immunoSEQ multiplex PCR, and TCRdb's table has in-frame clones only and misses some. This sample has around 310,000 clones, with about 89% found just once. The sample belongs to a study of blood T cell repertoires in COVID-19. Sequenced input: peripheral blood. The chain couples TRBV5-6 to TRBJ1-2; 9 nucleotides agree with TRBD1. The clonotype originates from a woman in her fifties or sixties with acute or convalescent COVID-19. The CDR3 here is CASSYLDRGHGYTF. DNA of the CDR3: TGTGCCAGCAGCTATCTGGACAGGGGCCATGGCTACACCTTC.